This TCR beta chain stems from a study of beta chain features in type 1 diabetes. Study-wide results and caveats: PCR, the amplification step, might favor shorter templates, equally in patients and controls. Highly expressing activated T cells could be over-counted with a cDNA template. Within the patient group, naive, central memory and Treg TCRB repertoires appeared more similar to each other than within healthy donors.

Isolated RNA was reverse transcribed in full, so expressed TCRB transcripts were sequenced. Clones were read by immunoSEQ multiplex PCR, and TCRdb kept only the in-frame ones, dropping some. The sample yields under 950,000 clones, about a sixth seen once. Deletions cut 2 bases from V and 1 base from J, with 5 bases between. CDR3 length: 13 amino acids. Germline V CDR1 and CDR2: MNHEY, SVGAGI. This clone was seen a handful of times. The antigen is unknown. The sample contains more than one DNA sequence encoding this CDR3. This TCR derives from a woman aged 18-29 years in good health. Sequenced sample: naive CD4+ T cells from blood. The V and J genes are TRBV6-5 and TRBJ1-1; no clear D. DNA of the CDR3: TGTGCCAGCAGTTACGGGCAGAACACTGAAGCTTTCTTT. Protein product: CASSYGQNTEAFF.